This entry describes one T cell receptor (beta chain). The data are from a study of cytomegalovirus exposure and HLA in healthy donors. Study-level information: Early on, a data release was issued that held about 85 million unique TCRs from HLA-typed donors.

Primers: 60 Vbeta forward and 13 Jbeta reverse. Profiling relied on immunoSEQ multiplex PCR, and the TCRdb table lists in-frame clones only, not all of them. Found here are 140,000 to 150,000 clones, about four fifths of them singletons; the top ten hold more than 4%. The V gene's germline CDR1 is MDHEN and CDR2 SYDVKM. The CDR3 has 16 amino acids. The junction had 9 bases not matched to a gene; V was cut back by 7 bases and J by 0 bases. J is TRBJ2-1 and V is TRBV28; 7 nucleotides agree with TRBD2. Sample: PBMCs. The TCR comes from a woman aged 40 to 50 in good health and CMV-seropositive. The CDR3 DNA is TGTGCCAGCATGTCACCGGGAGGCAGCTCCTACAATGAGCAGTTCTTC. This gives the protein CASMSPGGSSYNEQFF.